A single sample gave rise to the 13 T cell receptor beta chains below, sequenced in a study of shared clonotypes between healthy human individuals. Naive CD8 populations comprised CD45RO-negative cells positively selected for CCR7, excluding terminally differentiated effector memory CD45RA+ cells. This table comes from immunoSEQ multiplex PCR, and its TCRdb copy is limited to in-frame clones, with some not included. Here the sample spans more than 2 million clones, 80% to 95% being singletons. Sequenced input: naive CD8+ T cells from PBMCs. These receptors were collected from a man younger than 35 in good health. Some clones in this sample may be carry-over from other donors' samples.

The chain is built from TRBV4-3 and TRBJ1-1; 11 nucleotides match TRBD1. The germline V gene has CDR1 LGHNA and CDR2 YSLEER. With V trimmed by 1 base and J by 5 bases, 6 bases remained unmatched. The CDR3 extends over 16 amino acids. The CDR3 DNA reads TGCGCCAGCAGCCAAGGGACAGGGGGCGCAGGGACTGAAGCTTTCTTT. This gives the protein CASSQGTGGAGTEAFF.

This chain links TRBV7-9 with TRBJ2-6; no firm D call. This CDR3 is built from 13 residues. Germline V CDR1 and CDR2: SEHNR, FQNEAQ (reference sequence). The V end was cut by 5 bases, the J end by 1 base, with 3 bases between. CDR3 in amino acids: CASSKSGANVLTF. CDR3 coding DNA: TGTGCCAGCAGCAAATCTGGGGCCAACGTCCTGACTTTC.

This chain uses TRBV5-8 with TRBJ2-7; 8 bases are shared with TRBD2. V lost 6 bases and J lost 2; bases outside the gene matches: 10. The germline CDR1 and CDR2 sequences are SGHTS and YDEGEE. This CDR3 comprises 15 residues. The CDR3 bases are TGTGCCAGCATTCGAACTAGCGGAAATACCTACGAGCAGTACTTC. It translates to CASIRTSGNTYEQYF.

The CDR3 DNA reads TGTGCCAGCAGTACGTTCGTCTCCTACGAGCAGTACTTC. Encoded protein: CASSTFVSYEQYF. The chain has TRBV6-6 and TRBJ2-7; D unclear. V lost 5 bases and J lost 0, with 8 bases in between. This CDR3 is 13 amino acids long. From germline, CDR1 is MNHNY and CDR2 SVGAGI (reference sequence).

This clone appeared a few times. V and J are TRBV7-9 and TRBJ1-4; D not certain. This CDR3 has 13 residues. Germline V gene lookup returns CDR1 SEHNR and CDR2 FQNEAQ (reference sequence). Trimming removed 5 bases at V and 8 bases at J, with 12 bases between. This CDR3 reads CASSPSRGEKLFF. In nucleotides, the CDR3 is TGTGCCAGCAGCCCCAGTCGAGGGGAAAAACTGTTTTTT.

The chain employs TRBV4-2 and TRBJ1-5, with a weak D call TRBD1 (5 bases). There are 14 residues in the CDR3. Trimming removed 4 bases at V and 5 bases at J, with 12 bases between. Germline CDR1 is LGHNA and CDR2 is YNFKEQ. CDR3 residues: CASSRGFNDQPQHF. CDR3 coding DNA: TGTGCCAGCAGCCGGGGGTTTAACGATCAGCCCCAGCATTTT.

This clone was seen only once. V is TRBV14 and J is TRBJ2-7; 8 bases are a match to TRBD1. Germline CDR1 reads SGHDN; CDR2 reads FVKESK. The trim removed 5 bases at V and 0 bases at J, leaving 6 bases unmatched. The length of the CDR3 is 15 residues. The CDR3 bases are TGTGCCAGCAGCAAAGGACAGGGTAACTCCTACGAGCAGTACTTC. The encoded protein is CASSKGQGNSYEQYF.

This chain connects TRBV4-2 to TRBJ2-7; D not certain. Trimming cost V 2 bases and J 3 bases, with 8 bases left between them. Germline-derived CDR1 and CDR2 are LGHNA and YNFKEQ. The CDR3 is 13 residues long. The DNA for the CDR3 is TGTGCCAGCAGCCAACCGGACGGCTACGAGCAGTACTTC. The encoded protein is CASSQPDGYEQYF.

The CDR3 DNA reads TGTGCCAGCTCACCACCGGGGCAGGGGCGACCCTTAGGCTACACCTTC. Protein product: CASSPPGQGRPLGYTF. The V call is TRBV18, the J call TRBJ1-2; tentative D call: TRBD1 (6 bases). The CDR3 is made up of 16 amino acids. Germline V gives CDR1 KGHSH, CDR2 LQKENI. V was clipped by 0 bases and J by 8 bases, with 19 bases between them.

The chain is built from TRBV14 and TRBJ2-7; no reliable D call. Trimming removed 1 base from V and 6 bases from J, with 10 bases in between. The CDR3 totals 13 residues. The V gene's germline CDR1 is SGHDN and CDR2 FVKESK. Here the CDR3 reads CASSQVKLGEQYF. The DNA for the CDR3 is TGTGCCAGCAGCCAAGTCAAGTTGGGCGAGCAGTACTTC.

The rearrangement links TRBV27 to TRBJ2-3, with 9 nucleotides matching TRBD2. CDR3 size: 21 residues. CDR1 is MNHEY and CDR2 is SMNVEV in the germline V gene (reference sequence). Trimming removed 0 bases from V and 2 bases from J; junction bases left unmatched: 18. For the CDR3, the DNA is TGTGCCAGCAGTTTATCGATTGGGATATGGGCTAGCGGGACTACCACAGATACGCAGTATTTT. Translation: CASSLSIGIWASGTTTDTQYF.

The chain carries TRBV7-8 and TRBJ1-5; D perhaps matches TRBD1 (6 bases). V was trimmed by 1 base and J by 0 bases, leaving 13 bases between them. This CDR3 has 17 residues. CDR1 is SGHVS, CDR2 FQNEAQ, per germline. The CDR3 protein is CASSLGSSGASNQPQHF. Here the CDR3 DNA reads TGTGCCAGCAGCTTAGGTTCATCGGGGGCTAGCAATCAGCCCCAGCATTTT. Full variable domain (remainder filled in from reference TRBV7-8 and TRBJ1-5): GAGVSQSPRYKVAKRGQDVALRCDPISGHVSLFWYQQALGQGPEFLTYFQNEAQLDKSGLPSDRFFAERPEGSVSTLKIQRTQQEDSAVYLCASSLGSSGASNQPQHFGDGTRLSIL.

The genes are TRBV15 and TRBJ1-5; D not certain. The CDR3 has 16 amino acids. Deletions cut 1 base from V and 0 bases from J, with 10 bases between. CDR1 is LNHNV, CDR2 YYDKDF, per germline (reference sequence). CDR3: CATSRARQFSNQPQHF. The CDR3 region has the DNA TGTGCCACCAGCAGAGCGCGGCAGTTTAGCAATCAGCCCCAGCATTTT. Combining the CDR3 with reference TRBV15 and TRBJ1-5 gives the whole variable domain DAMVIQNPRYQVTQFGKPVTLSCSQTLNHNVMYWYQQKSSQAPKLLFHYYDKDFNNEADTPDNFQSRRPNTSFCFLDIRSPGLGDTAMYLCATSRARQFSNQPQHFGDGTRLSIL.